The clone carrying this TCR beta chain was counted between two and nine times. Its target is not known. This entry is derived from a study of cytomegalovirus exposure and HLA in healthy donors. PCR employed 60 Vbeta and 13 Jbeta primers. This table comes from immunoSEQ multiplex PCR, and its TCRdb copy is limited to in-frame clones, with some not included. The sample yields 100,000 to 150,000 clones, approximately 71% seen once. Study findings and constraints: Most CMV-associated TCR beta chains were later found to appear HLA-restricted. For most TCR sequences rarity was the rule, although some public TCRs occurred in many donors. A later analysis found TCR association rates differed by HLA locus, highest for DRB1 and lowest for HLA-C. A later analysis linked a missense DCLRE1C variant to TCR beta V- and J-gene trimming.

The V end was cut by 8 bases, the J end by 5 bases, with 18 bases between. Per the germline V gene, CDR1 is GTSNPN and CDR2 is SVGIG (reference sequence). This CDR3 has 13 amino acids. The source of this sequence is a woman aged 60-70 years in good health and CMV-seronegative. Sequencing used PBMCs. J is TRBJ1-1 and V is TRBV30; TRBD1 might be the D (5 bases). CDR3: CAASEQGGTEAFF. CDR3 bases: TGTGCCGCGTCGGAGCAGGGTGGGACTGAAGCTTTCTTT.